These 16 T cell receptor beta chains were all obtained from the same sample, sequenced in a study of early T cells in non-severe SARS-CoV-2 infection (dated by TCRdb to the early 2020s). The library came from 5' RACE. The sequencer was a NextSeq 500. TCRdb handled the public reads itself, with Q25 trimming in fastp and clone calling in MiXCR, and kept productive beta chains. Duplicate CDR3 protein sequences are folded into a single record with the most common DNA and genes. The sample profile shows over 90,000 distinct CDR3 sequences; about an eighth of them were found once. The ten top clones hold about 6% of the sample. Sequenced: whole blood. The receptors derive from an adult who was a healthcare worker with PCR-confirmed SARS-CoV-2 infection or an uninfected control (not recorded which).

Many counts were recorded for this clonotype. Germline is not matched at one junction end, which may reflect a read error. CDR3 in DNA: TGTGCCAGCAGCGAAGGGGGGCAGGCTGCTGGATTT. Translation gives CASSEGGQAAGF. The chain joins TRBV3-1 to TRBJ1-1, with D perhaps TRBD1 (6 bases). The length of the CDR3 is 12 residues. Germline V gives CDR1 LGHDT, CDR2 YNNKEL (reference sequence). The full variable domain, its missing parts supplied by reference TRBV3-1 and TRBJ1-1, is DTAVSQTPKYLVTQMGNDKSIKCEQNLGHDTMYWYKQDSKKFLKIMFSYNNKELIINETVPNRFSPKSPDKAHLNLHINSLELGDSAVYFCASSEGGQAAGFGQGTRLTVV.

This clonotype was detected ten times or more. The rearrangement uses TRBV18 and TRBJ1-2; D is undetermined. Germline assignment: CDR1 KGHSH and CDR2 LQKENI. Trimming cost V 4 bases and J 2 bases, with 11 bases left between them. CDR3 length: 14 residues. CDR3 nucleotides: TGTGCCAGCTCACAGGGAGGGAAGAACTATGGCTACACCTTC. As protein: CASSQGGKNYGYTF.

The sample holds a few counts of this clonotype. This chain connects TRBV11-2 to TRBJ2-2, with D uncertain. V was shortened by 7 bases and J by 1 base, with 22 bases between the two germline ends. The V gene's germline CDR1 is SGHAT and CDR2 FQNNGV. The CDR3 is 18 amino acids. The CDR3 loop is CASISRKFGRKNTGELFF. CDR3 DNA sequence: TGTGCCAGCATATCTAGGAAGTTCGGACGGAAGAACACCGGGGAGCTGTTTTTT.

There are many counts of this clonotype. The rearrangement uses TRBV7-6 and TRBJ2-1, with TRBD2 matching over 7 bases. V gave up 4 bases and J gave up 0 bases; unmatched junction bases: 6. CDR1 SGHVS and CDR2 FNYEAQ come from the germline V gene. This CDR3 has 16 amino acids. CDR3 sequence: CASSSSRGSSYNEQFF. In nucleotides, the CDR3 is TGTGCCAGCAGCTCTTCGCGGGGGAGCTCCTACAATGAGCAGTTCTTC.

This clonotype was found many times. The rearrangement uses TRBV11-2 and TRBJ2-1; TRBD2 aligns across 11 bases. With V trimmed by 5 bases and J by 7 bases, 10 bases remained unmatched. The germline gives CDR1 SGHAT, CDR2 FQNNGV. The CDR3 runs to 16 residues. In nucleotides, the CDR3 is TGTGCCAGCAGCCTCACACTAGCGGGAGCTAAGAATGAGCAGTTCTTC. Translated, it gives CASSLTLAGAKNEQFF.

This chain uses TRBV6-1 with TRBJ2-3; TRBD2 aligns across 12 bases. The CDR3 is 15 amino acids. With V trimmed by 6 bases and J by 5 bases, 6 bases remained unmatched. Germline V gene sequence: CDR1 MNHNS, CDR2 SASEGT. The DNA of the CDR3 is TGTGCCAGCAGCGCTAGCGGGAGGGTAGTAGATACGCAGTATTTT. This gives the protein CASSASGRVVDTQYF.

This clonotype was counted many times. This chain connects TRBV11-2 to TRBJ2-5; D call uncertain. The V end was cut by 0 bases, the J end by 4 bases, with 6 bases between. The CDR3 consists of 13 residues. In germline, CDR1 is SGHAT, CDR2 FQNNGV. CDR3 amino acids: CASSLDRRETQYF. The DNA of the CDR3 is TGTGCCAGCAGCTTAGACAGGCGAGAGACCCAGTACTTC. Variable domain in full (rest from reference TRBV11-2 and TRBJ2-5): EAGVAQSPRYKIIEKRQSVAFWCNPISGHATLYWYQQILGQGPKLLIQFQNNGVVDDSQLPKDRFSAERLKGVDSTLKIQPAKLEDSAVYLCASSLDRRETQYFGPGTRLLVL.

This clonotype was detected a few times. The rearrangement joins TRBV4-2 to TRBJ2-1, with D tentatively TRBD2 (6 bases). V lost 3 bases to trimming and J lost 6 bases, with 15 bases between them. This CDR3 has 15 residues. CDR1 and CDR2 from the germline V gene are LGHNA and YNFKEQ. CDR3 residues: CASSHSGKASNEQFF. For the CDR3, the DNA is TGTGCCAGCAGCCATAGCGGTAAGGCATCCAATGAGCAGTTCTTC.

This clonotype was observed a handful of times. This chain uses TRBV20-1 with TRBJ2-1; D gene ambiguous. This CDR3 comprises 16 residues. Germline CDR1 and CDR2: DFQATT and SNEGSKA (reference sequence). V was cut by 3 bases and J by 2 bases, with 17 bases left in between. This CDR3 is CSARGKNRLAYNEQFF. The CDR3 DNA follows: TGCAGTGCTAGGGGGAAAAATAGGCTTGCCTACAATGAGCAGTTCTTC.

This clonotype came up a few times. The J gene is TRBJ2-2, the V gene TRBV11-2, with D tentatively TRBD1 (6 bases). From germline, CDR1 is SGHAT and CDR2 FQNNGV. The CDR3 is made up of 17 amino acids. Trimming shortened V by 5 bases and J by 0 bases, and 16 bases separated the two germline ends. The CDR3 DNA follows: TGTGCCAGCAGCCCCACGACAGGCTTCGCGAACACCGGGGAGCTGTTTTTT. Residues: CASSPTTGFANTGELFF.

This clonotype was found a few times. The CDR3: CSVPGQGKETQYF. The CDR3 nucleotides read TGCAGTGTCCCGGGACAGGGTAAAGAGACCCAGTACTTC. This sequence joins TRBV20-1 and TRBJ2-5; 9 positions match TRBD1. The CDR3 is 13 amino acids. V was pared by 7 bases and J by 3 bases, with 6 bases of the junction left unmatched. Germline V gene lookup returns CDR1 DFQATT and CDR2 SNEGSKA (reference sequence).

In this sample, this clonotype turned up many times. The V call is TRBV20-1, the J call TRBJ2-7, with D maybe TRBD2 (7 bases). V lost 6 bases, J lost 0 bases, and 15 bases lay in between. Germline CDR1 reads DFQATT; CDR2 reads SNEGSKA (reference sequence). This CDR3 spans 14 amino acids. CDR3 nucleotides: TGCAGTGCGGGGGGGGCATTCTACTCCTACGAGCAGTACTTC. Its protein product is CSAGGAFYSYEQYF.

This clonotype was observed many times. The chain links TRBV28 to TRBJ2-7; 12 bases align to TRBD2. Trimming cost V 5 bases and J 7 bases; bases outside gene matches: 18. The CDR3 length is 18 residues. Germline V lookup: CDR1 MDHEN, CDR2 SYDVKM. The CDR3 protein is CASSTRTLSSGRAGEQYF. For the CDR3, the DNA is TGTGCCAGCAGTACACGAACCTTATCTAGCGGGAGGGCCGGTGAGCAGTACTTC. Supplemented by reference TRBV28 and TRBJ2-7, the full variable domain reads DVKVTQSSRYLVKRTGEKVFLECVQDMDHENMFWYRQDPGLGLRLIYFSYDVKMKEKGDIPEGYSVSREKKERFSLILESASTNQTSMYLCASSTRTLSSGRAGEQYFGPGTRLTVT.

V usage is TRBV27 and J usage is TRBJ2-1; weak D call: TRBD2 (7 bases). V was clipped by 3 bases and J by 7 bases, with 16 bases between them. The CDR3 spans 15 residues. Germline lookup yields CDR1 MNHEY and CDR2 SMNVEV (reference sequence). CDR3 sequence reads: CASSLGRGAFNEQFF. As DNA, the CDR3 is TGTGCCAGCAGTTTGGGACGGGGGGCATTTAATGAGCAGTTCTTC.

This clonotype was recorded a few times. The rearrangement uses TRBV11-2 and TRBJ2-5; D might be TRBD1 or TRBD2, each matching 5 bases. Germline CDR1 SGHAT, CDR2 FQNNGV. With 5 bases removed from V and 2 bases from J, the gap between germline ends came to 9 bases. This CDR3 has 13 residues. The CDR3 sequence: CASSQGPQETQYF. The CDR3 region has the DNA TGTGCCAGCAGCCAGGGACCTCAAGAGACCCAGTACTTC.

The chain employs TRBV12-3 or TRBV12-4 and TRBJ1-5, with 7 bases fitting TRBD1. V shed 7 bases and J 3 bases; nucleotides not matched to a gene: 9. This CDR3 comprises 15 residues. As DNA, the CDR3 is TGTGCCAGCACCGACCGGGACAGACTCAATCAGCCCCAGCATTTT. As protein: CASTDRDRLNQPQHF.